This T cell receptor (beta chain) was identified during a study of T cells after yellow fever vaccination. The study's findings and limits: Across the CD4 and CD8 compartments, a small share of clonotypes was present in both. Boosting was followed by the reappearance of most primary-vaccination clones (roughly 95% CD4, about 90% CD8).

UMIs and a universal primer site were added when TCR cDNA was made by 5'RACE template switching. A single record per CDR3 protein comes from TCRdb applying MiXCR to the 5' RACE reads. In the table there are roughly 310,000 distinct CDR3 sequences, 3.6% of which are singletons. Germline V gives CDR1 LGHDT, CDR2 YNNKEL (reference sequence). The CDR3 runs 14 residues. Trimming took 1 base from V and 6 from J; bases not matched to a gene: 2. This clonotype has just a few counts. Its antigen is not identified. V usage is TRBV3-1 and J usage is TRBJ2-3; 9 nucleotides align to TRBD2. This TCR derives from a man aged 18 to 35 who received the YFV17D yellow fever vaccine. The sample consisted of PBMCs, taken on the day of the yellow fever booster vaccination. The DNA of the CDR3 is TGTGCCAGCAGCCAAGTTGGGACTAGCGATACGCAGTATTTT. This gives the protein CASSQVGTSDTQYF.